This entry lists 30 T cell receptor beta chains sequenced from one sample in a study of beta chain bispecific antibodies for T cell cancers. Expansion lasted 2 to 4 days, with either anti-CD3 antibody OKT3 or CD3/CD28 beads. The study's findings and limits: In these mixed samples, most targeted TRBV reads derived from the leukemia cell line.

TCRdb processed the 5' RACE reads anew with MiXCR; each CDR3 protein has one entry. The sample yields more than 15,000 distinct CDR3 sequences, over 2% seen once. No antigen has been assigned to these receptors. Sample: healthy donor T cells cultured with leukemia cells. These receptors all come from a human donor in good health. Some clones in this sample may be carry-over from other donors' samples.

There are many counts of this clonotype. The chain employs TRBV9 and TRBJ2-3, with D possibly being TRBD1 or TRBD2 (5 bases each). Germline values: CDR1 SGDLS, CDR2 YYNGEE. V was shortened by 0 bases and J by 7 bases, with 6 bases between the two germline ends. The CDR3 runs 12 residues. The CDR3 coding sequence is TGTGCCAGCAGCGTAGAGGGACATACGCAGTATTTT. The encoded protein is CASSVEGHTQYF.

In this sample, this clonotype turned up many times. The chain employs TRBV6-6 and TRBJ2-7; TRBD1 might be the D (6 bases). Germline lookup yields CDR1 MNHNY and CDR2 SVGAGI (reference sequence). V was shortened by 2 bases and J by 6 bases, with 11 bases between the two germline ends. The CDR3 sequence is 13 residues long. DNA for the CDR3: TGTGCCAGCAGTTACGAGGACAGAACCGAGCAGTACTTC. It specifies CASSYEDRTEQYF.

This clonotype has at least ten counts. The chain has TRBV10-3 and TRBJ1-6; the D is unclear. The CDR3 has 15 amino acids. The V end was cut by 10 bases, the J end by 0 bases, with 13 bases between. CDR1 and CDR2 from the germline V gene are ENHRY and SYGVKD. CDR3 sequence reads: CATSPRSSYNSPLHF. CDR3 sequence (DNA): TGTGCCACGAGTCCCAGGAGCTCCTATAATTCACCCCTCCACTTT.

This clonotype was seen ten or more times. The DNA of the CDR3 is TGTGCCAGCAGTTACGGACAGCTGAACACTGAAGCTTTCTTT. Residues: CASSYGQLNTEAFF. This chain connects TRBV6-5 to TRBJ1-1, with D perhaps TRBD1 (6 bases). This CDR3 region has 14 residues. V was cut by 2 bases and J by 0 bases, with 7 bases left in between. Germline loops: CDR1 MNHEY, CDR2 SVGAGI.

This clonotype was seen ten or more times. The genes are TRBV4-1 and TRBJ1-2; D is possibly TRBD1 (5 bases). The V end was cut by 4 bases, the J end by 2 bases, with 8 bases between. This CDR3 contains 13 residues. The germline V gene has CDR1 MGHRA and CDR2 YSYEKL. CDR3 nucleotide sequence: TGCGCCAGCAGCCTGACAGCCAACTATGGCTACACCTTC. It yields the protein CASSLTANYGYTF.

The sample holds many counts of this clonotype. The chain links TRBV4-2 to TRBJ2-1; D is perhaps TRBD2 (5 bases). The germline gives CDR1 LGHNA, CDR2 YNFKEQ. CDR3 length equals 17 residues. V lost 0 bases, J lost 0 bases, and 12 bases lay in between. Here the CDR3 DNA reads TGTGCCAGCAGCCAAGATCTGGTCGCGGGCTCCTACAATGAGCAGTTCTTC. This translates into CASSQDLVAGSYNEQFF.

This clonotype was seen ten or more times. The chain combines TRBV7-9 with TRBJ1-1; D is uncertain. The germline V and J ends were trimmed by 5 bases and 6 bases, with 10 bases remaining between them. Germline assignment: CDR1 SEHNR and CDR2 FQNEAQ (reference sequence). The CDR3 loop spans 12 amino acids. The DNA for the CDR3 is TGTGCCAGCAGCCACAGTAAAGCTGAAGCTTTCTTT. This translates into CASSHSKAEAFF.

The table lists this clonotype with many counts. V usage is TRBV5-8 and J usage is TRBJ1-1, with 8 bases matching TRBD1. This CDR3 contains 15 residues. Germline V CDR1 and CDR2: SGHTS, YDEGEE. V shed 3 bases and J 4 bases; nucleotides not matched to a gene: 8. In nucleotides, the CDR3 is TGTGCCAGCAGCTGGCCGGGACAGGTAATCACTGAAGCTTTCTTT. This encodes CASSWPGQVITEAFF.

This clonotype was seen repeatedly, ten times or more. The rearrangement uses TRBV7-9 and TRBJ2-7; tentatively, D is TRBD1 or TRBD2 (6 bases each). Germline loops: CDR1 SEHNR, CDR2 FQNEAQ (reference sequence). There are 12 residues in the CDR3. The CDR3 region is CAIPGGRAEQYF. In DNA, the CDR3 is TGTGCAATTCCCGGGGGCCGCGCCGAGCAGTACTTC.

Many counts were recorded for this clonotype. This chain's CDR3 is CASSLEGEKTEAFF. DNA of the CDR3: TGCGCCAGCAGCTTGGAGGGCGAGAAGACTGAAGCTTTCTTT. This chain uses TRBV5-1 with TRBJ1-1; the D is unclear. Germline V gives CDR1 SGHRS, CDR2 YFSETQ. This CDR3 comprises 14 residues. V shed 0 bases and J shed 5 bases, with 11 bases lying between them.

By proportion, this clonotype is medium-sized. V is TRBV6-5 and J is TRBJ2-1; 7 bases are shared with TRBD2. Trimming cost V 2 bases and J 5 bases; bases outside gene matches: 9. Looked up from germline, CDR1 is MNHEY and CDR2 is SVGAGI. This CDR3 is built from 16 residues. The DNA for the CDR3 is TGTGCCAGCAGTTACGATCGGGCTGGACTAGACAATGAGCAGTTCTTC. This codes for CASSYDRAGLDNEQFF.

This clonotype occurred many times. The chain links TRBV10-3 to TRBJ2-3; D unresolved. Trimming removed 2 bases at V and 5 bases at J, with 5 bases between. Germline lookup yields CDR1 ENHRY and CDR2 SYGVKD. This CDR3 contains 12 residues. CDR3 nucleotide sequence: TGTGCCATCAGTGAGCAAGGAGATACGCAGTATTTT. Protein sequence: CAISEQGDTQYF.

This clonotype was observed at least ten times. V and J are TRBV7-2 and TRBJ2-1, with 8 bases identical to TRBD1. CDR3 size: 14 residues. Germline trimming cut 5 bases from V and 5 bases from J; bases unmatched to any gene: 5. The germline CDR1 and CDR2 sequences are SGHTA and FQGNSA. CDR3 in DNA: TGTGCCAGCAGCCCGGGGACAGGTCACAATGAGCAGTTCTTC. This sequence encodes CASSPGTGHNEQFF.

By sample share, this clonotype is medium-sized. J is TRBJ2-7 and V is TRBV5-1; possible D gene TRBD2, 5 bases. The CDR3 contains 16 residues. Germline assignment: CDR1 SGHRS and CDR2 YFSETQ. Trimming stripped 0 bases from V and 2 bases from J, with 15 bases between. CDR3 sequence: CASSLGVARLTYEQYF. CDR3 nucleotide sequence: TGCGCCAGCAGCTTGGGAGTAGCAAGACTAACCTACGAGCAGTACTTC. The variable domain in full, completed from reference TRBV5-1 and TRBJ2-7, reads KAGVTQTPRYLIKTRGQQVTLSCSPISGHRSVSWYQQTPGQGLQFLFEYFSETQRNKGNFPGRFSGRQFSNSRSEMNVSTLELGDSALYLCASSLGVARLTYEQYFGPGTRLTVT.

This clonotype was seen ten or more times. The chain carries TRBV19 and TRBJ2-1; 10 nucleotides align to TRBD2. The CDR3 spans 15 residues. The germline gives CDR1 LNHDA, CDR2 SQIVND (reference sequence). V trimming: 3 bases; J trimming: 6 bases; junction bases outside the gene matches: 5. The CDR3 bases are TGTGCCAGTAGTATCCTAGCGGGGGCGGGCAATGAGCAGTTCTTC. This sequence encodes CASSILAGAGNEQFF.

The chain links TRBV5-1 to TRBJ1-2; possibly TRBD1 for D (6 bases). V lost 4 bases and J lost 6, with 19 bases in between. CDR1 SGHRS and CDR2 YFSETQ come from the germline V gene. The CDR3 extends over 15 amino acids. The chain's CDR3 is CASSRGGHKSDGYTF. The CDR3 nucleotides read TGCGCCAGCAGCCGGGGGGGACATAAATCAGATGGCTACACCTTC.

In this sample, this clonotype turned up many times. This sequence joins TRBV29-1 and TRBJ1-2; no clear D. Per germline, CDR1 SQVTM and CDR2 ANQGSEA. The V gene lost 7 bases and the J gene lost 2 bases, with 11 bases spanning the gap. The CDR3 loop spans 12 amino acids. The DNA of the CDR3 is TGCAGCGAATGGACCTCGAACTATGGCTACACCTTC. Residues: CSEWTSNYGYTF.

This clonotype appeared many times. V is TRBV10-3 and J is TRBJ2-1, with D maybe TRBD2 (6 bases). Germline CDR1 is ENHRY and CDR2 is SYGVKD. This CDR3 is built from 11 residues. Trimming took 6 bases from V and 10 from J, leaving 10 bases between them. The CDR3 loop is CAISGGLEQFF. The DNA for the CDR3 is TGTGCCATCAGCGGGGGACTGGAGCAGTTCTTC.

This clonotype has at least ten counts. V gene TRBV12-3 or TRBV12-4 combines with J gene TRBJ2-7; D is ambiguous. V dropped 3 bases and J dropped 7 bases, with 7 bases sitting between them. The CDR3 is 11 amino acids. The CDR3 DNA reads TGTGCCAGCAGTTTTATGGGGGAGCAGTACTTC. It codes for CASSFMGEQYF.

This clonotype was picked up many times. V gene TRBV20-1 combines with J gene TRBJ1-3; no clear D gene. CDR1 is DFQATT and CDR2 is SNEGSKA in the germline V gene (reference sequence). The CDR3 length is 14 residues. The V end was cut by 5 bases, the J end by 0 bases, with 11 bases between. CDR3 loop: CSASEWDSGNTIYF. Here the CDR3 DNA reads TGCAGTGCTTCCGAATGGGACTCTGGAAACACCATATATTTT.

In this sample, this clonotype turned up many times. The chain recombines TRBV20-1 with TRBJ2-7, with 9 nucleotides matching TRBD1. Germline trimming cut 3 bases from V and 6 bases from J; bases unmatched to any gene: 9. Germline values: CDR1 DFQATT, CDR2 SNEGSKA (reference sequence). The CDR3 totals 14 residues. The CDR3 DNA reads TGCAGTGCTAGGATTTCGACAGGGGGTGGCGAGCAGTACTTC. The encoded protein is CSARISTGGGEQYF.

This clonotype was recorded at least ten times. The V gene is TRBV5-1, the J gene TRBJ1-1; the D gene is possibly TRBD1 (5 bases). Per germline, CDR1 SGHRS and CDR2 YFSETQ. The V gene lost 9 bases and the J gene lost 1 base, with 13 bases spanning the gap. The CDR3 loop spans 13 amino acids. CDR3 DNA sequence: TGCGCCACCGGGGGGGGATCGAACACTGAAGCTTTCTTT. This codes for CATGGGSNTEAFF.

This clonotype was detected ten times or more. This CDR3 reads CASSSRPDSSGGELFF. In DNA, the CDR3 is TGCGCCAGCAGCTCCAGACCCGACTCGTCAGGCGGGGAGCTGTTTTTT. The chain carries TRBV5-1 and TRBJ2-2; D remains ambiguous. CDR3 length: 16 amino acids. Trimming removed 3 bases from V and 7 bases from J, with 19 bases in between. In germline, CDR1 is SGHRS, CDR2 YFSETQ.

This clonotype is judged medium-sized (0.01 to 0.1%). This chain joins TRBV7-9 and TRBJ2-5, with 8 bases that match TRBD1. Germline V gene sequence: CDR1 SEHNR, CDR2 FQNEAQ (reference sequence). J was trimmed by 1 base and V by 5 bases; bases with no gene match: 6. The CDR3 consists of 15 residues. CDR3 DNA sequence: TGTGCCAGCAGCCAACTAGGACAGGGCCAAGAGACCCAGTACTTC. Translating it yields CASSQLGQGQETQYF.

This clonotype came up many times. The chain carries TRBV7-9 and TRBJ2-5; 8 bases are a match to TRBD1. Germline-derived CDR1 and CDR2 are SEHNR and FQNEAQ (reference sequence). CDR3 length: 16 residues. The J segment lost 4 bases and the V segment lost 4 bases, leaving 11 bases of the junction unmatched. The CDR3, as DNA: TGTGCCAGCAGCTACGGACAGGGCGTCGGCTCAGAGACCCAGTACTTC. Residues: CASSYGQGVGSETQYF.

The table lists this clonotype with many counts. CDR3 DNA sequence: TGTGCCACCAGCAGGGACAGCGATAATCAGCCCCAGCATTTT. Protein sequence: CATSRDSDNQPQHF. J is TRBJ1-5 and V is TRBV15; TRBD1 might be the D (6 bases). Looked up from germline, CDR1 is LNHNV and CDR2 is YYDKDF (reference sequence). The V end was cut by 3 bases, the J end by 4 bases, with 10 bases between. The CDR3 has 14 amino acids. The variable domain in full, with the rest retrieved from reference TRBV15 and TRBJ1-5, is DAMVIQNPRYQVTQFGKPVTLSCSQTLNHNVMYWYQQKSSQAPKLLFHYYDKDFNNEADTPDNFQSRRPNTSFCFLDIRSPGLGDTAMYLCATSRDSDNQPQHFGDGTRLSIL.

The sample holds many counts of this clonotype. This chain connects TRBV7-9 to TRBJ2-5; D is possibly TRBD1 (6 bases). Deletions cut 2 bases from V and 5 bases from J, with 15 bases between. The CDR3 is 15 amino acids. Germline V CDR1 and CDR2: SEHNR, FQNEAQ (reference sequence). CDR3 sequence (DNA): TGTGCCAGCAGCTTAAGGGGGAGAGGACCGGAGACCCAGTACTTC. Translated, it gives CASSLRGRGPETQYF.

This chain connects TRBV19 to TRBJ2-1, with D tentatively TRBD1 or TRBD2 (5 bases each). V lost 5 bases to trimming and J lost 0 bases, with 23 bases between them. The CDR3 has 19 amino acids. Germline V gene lookup returns CDR1 LNHDA and CDR2 SQIVND (reference sequence). The CDR3 DNA reads as TGTGCCAGTAGTCATTCGGGACCCGGGACCGTGGGCTCCTACAATGAGCAGTTCTTC. Translated, it gives CASSHSGPGTVGSYNEQFF.

J is TRBJ2-1 and V is TRBV11-2; D is unclear. Germline V gene sequence: CDR1 SGHAT, CDR2 FQNNGV. The CDR3 extends over 14 amino acids. V was cut by 1 base and J by 0 bases, with 4 bases left in between. This CDR3 is CASSLGSSYNEQFF. Written as DNA, the CDR3 is TGTGCCAGCAGCTTAGGGAGCTCCTACAATGAGCAGTTCTTC. Full variable domain (rest looked up from reference TRBV11-2 and TRBJ2-1): EAGVAQSPRYKIIEKRQSVAFWCNPISGHATLYWYQQILGQGPKLLIQFQNNGVVDDSQLPKDRFSAERLKGVDSTLKIQPAKLEDSAVYLCASSLGSSYNEQFFGPGTRLTVL.

Many counts were recorded for this clonotype. The CDR3: CASSIGGNTEAFF. For the CDR3, the DNA is TGTGCCAGCAGCATCGGGGGGAACACTGAAGCTTTCTTT. The V call is TRBV11-2, the J call TRBJ1-1, with a tentative D call TRBD1 (5 bases). Per the germline V gene, CDR1 is SGHAT and CDR2 is FQNNGV. Deletions cut 5 bases from V and 1 base from J, with 8 bases between. This CDR3 spans 13 amino acids. Variable domain in full (rest from reference TRBV11-2 and TRBJ1-1): EAGVAQSPRYKIIEKRQSVAFWCNPISGHATLYWYQQILGQGPKLLIQFQNNGVVDDSQLPKDRFSAERLKGVDSTLKIQPAKLEDSAVYLCASSIGGNTEAFFGQGTRLTVV.